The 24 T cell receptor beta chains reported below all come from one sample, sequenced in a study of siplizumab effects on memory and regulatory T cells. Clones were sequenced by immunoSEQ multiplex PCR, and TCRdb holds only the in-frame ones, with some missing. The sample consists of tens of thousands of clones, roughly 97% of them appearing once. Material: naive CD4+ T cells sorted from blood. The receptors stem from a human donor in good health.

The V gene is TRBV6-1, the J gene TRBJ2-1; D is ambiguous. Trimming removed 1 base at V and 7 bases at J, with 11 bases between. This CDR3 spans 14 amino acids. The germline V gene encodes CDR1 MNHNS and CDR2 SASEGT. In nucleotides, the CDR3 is TGTGCCAGCAGTGAAGGGGGTAGTGGGAATGAGCAGTTCTTC. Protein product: CASSEGGSGNEQFF.

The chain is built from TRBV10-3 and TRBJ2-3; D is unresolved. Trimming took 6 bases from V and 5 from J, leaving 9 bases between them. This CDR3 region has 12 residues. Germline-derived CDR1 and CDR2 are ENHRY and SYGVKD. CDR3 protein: CAISAQEDTQYF. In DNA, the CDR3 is TGTGCCATCAGCGCCCAAGAAGATACGCAGTATTTT.

The CDR3 region is CASHPSGGAGETQYF. The CDR3 region has the DNA TGTGCCAGCCATCCCAGCGGGGGGGCCGGGGAGACCCAGTACTTC. The chain joins TRBV6-5 to TRBJ2-5, with TRBD2 identical over 10 bases. The CDR3 spans 15 residues. V gave up 8 bases and J gave up 5 bases; unmatched junction bases: 11. Germline V gene data show CDR1 as MNHEY and CDR2 as SVGAGI.

For the CDR3, the DNA is TGCGCCAGCAGCCAAGATAGTCGGGGACAGCCCCAGCATTTT. Translation: CASSQDSRGQPQHF. The chain combines TRBV4-3 with TRBJ1-5, with D unresolved. The germline V gene has CDR1 LGHNA and CDR2 YSLEER. V lost 0 bases, J lost 7 bases, and 10 bases lay in between. This CDR3 spans 14 amino acids.

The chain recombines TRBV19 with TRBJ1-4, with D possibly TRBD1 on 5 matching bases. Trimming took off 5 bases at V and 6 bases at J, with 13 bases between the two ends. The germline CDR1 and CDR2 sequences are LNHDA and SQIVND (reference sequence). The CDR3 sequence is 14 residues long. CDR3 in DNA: TGTGCCAGTAGTCCCCGGGGGGGGTATGAAAAACTGTTTTTT. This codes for CASSPRGGYEKLFF.

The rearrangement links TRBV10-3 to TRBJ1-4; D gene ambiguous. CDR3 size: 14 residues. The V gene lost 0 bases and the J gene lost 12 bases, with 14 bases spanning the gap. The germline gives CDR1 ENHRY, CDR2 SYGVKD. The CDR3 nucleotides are TGTGCCATCAGTGAGTCGATATTCGGGAAGCAACTGTTTTTT. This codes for CAISESIFGKQLFF.

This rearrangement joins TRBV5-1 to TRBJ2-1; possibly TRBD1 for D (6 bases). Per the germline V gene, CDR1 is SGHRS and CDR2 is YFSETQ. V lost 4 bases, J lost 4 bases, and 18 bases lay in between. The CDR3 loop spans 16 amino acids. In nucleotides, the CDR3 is TGCGCCAGCAGCGGAATCGGGACATTAACATACAATGAGCAGTTCTTC. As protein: CASSGIGTLTYNEQFF.

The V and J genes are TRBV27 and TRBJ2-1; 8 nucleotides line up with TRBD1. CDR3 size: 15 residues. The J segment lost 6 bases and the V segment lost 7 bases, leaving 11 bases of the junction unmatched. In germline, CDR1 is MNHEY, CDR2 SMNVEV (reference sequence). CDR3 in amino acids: CASTFDRGSTNEQFF. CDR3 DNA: TGTGCCAGCACCTTCGACAGGGGAAGTACCAATGAGCAGTTCTTC.

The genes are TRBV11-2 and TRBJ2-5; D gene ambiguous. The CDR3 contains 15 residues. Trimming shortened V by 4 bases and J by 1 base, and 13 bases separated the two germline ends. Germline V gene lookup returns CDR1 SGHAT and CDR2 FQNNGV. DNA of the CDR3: TGTGCCAGCAGCTCACCGAACGGAATCCAAGAGACCCAGTACTTC. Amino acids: CASSSPNGIQETQYF.

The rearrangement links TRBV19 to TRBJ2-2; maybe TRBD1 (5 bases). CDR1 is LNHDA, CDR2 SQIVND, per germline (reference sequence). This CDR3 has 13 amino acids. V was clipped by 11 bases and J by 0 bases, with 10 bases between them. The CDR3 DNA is TGTGCCGGGTGGACATCGAACACCGGGGAGCTGTTTTTT. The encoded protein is CAGWTSNTGELFF.

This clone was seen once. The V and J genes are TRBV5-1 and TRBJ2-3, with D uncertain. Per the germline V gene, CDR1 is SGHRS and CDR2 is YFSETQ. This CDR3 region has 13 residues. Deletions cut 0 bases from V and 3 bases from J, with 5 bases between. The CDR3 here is CASSLGATDTQYF. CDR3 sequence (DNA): TGCGCCAGCAGCTTGGGGGCTACAGATACGCAGTATTTT.

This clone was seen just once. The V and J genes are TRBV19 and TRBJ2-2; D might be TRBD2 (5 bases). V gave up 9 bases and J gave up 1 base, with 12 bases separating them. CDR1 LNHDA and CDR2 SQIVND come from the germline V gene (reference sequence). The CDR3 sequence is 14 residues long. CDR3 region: CASSQLGNTGELFF. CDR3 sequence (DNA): TGTGCCAGCAGTCAACTAGGGAACACCGGGGAGCTGTTTTTT.

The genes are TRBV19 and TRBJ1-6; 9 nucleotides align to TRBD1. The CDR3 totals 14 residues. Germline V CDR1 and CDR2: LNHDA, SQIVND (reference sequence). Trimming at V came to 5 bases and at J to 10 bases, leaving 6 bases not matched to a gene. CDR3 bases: TGTGCCAGTAGTTTACAGGGGGCTAACTCACCCCTCCACTTT. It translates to CASSLQGANSPLHF.

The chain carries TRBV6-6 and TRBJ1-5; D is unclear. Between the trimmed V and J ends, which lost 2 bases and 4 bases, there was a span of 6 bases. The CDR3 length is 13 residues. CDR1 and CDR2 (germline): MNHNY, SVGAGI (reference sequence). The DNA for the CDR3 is TGTGCCAGCAGTTACACAATTAATCAGCCCCAGCATTTT. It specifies CASSYTINQPQHF.

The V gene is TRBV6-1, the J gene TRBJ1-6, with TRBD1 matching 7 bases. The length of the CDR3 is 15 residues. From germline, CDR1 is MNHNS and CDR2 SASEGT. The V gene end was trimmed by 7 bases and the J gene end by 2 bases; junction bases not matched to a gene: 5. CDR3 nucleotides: TGTGCCAGCAAAACAGGGGACGCCTATAATTCACCCCTCCACTTT. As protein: CASKTGDAYNSPLHF.

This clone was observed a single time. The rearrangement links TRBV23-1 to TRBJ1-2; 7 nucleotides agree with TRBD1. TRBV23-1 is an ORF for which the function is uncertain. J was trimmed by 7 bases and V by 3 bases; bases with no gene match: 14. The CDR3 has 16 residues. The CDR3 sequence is CASSQVGATGSGGYTF. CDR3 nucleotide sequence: TGCGCCAGCAGTCAGGTAGGCGCGACAGGGAGCGGTGGCTACACCTTC.

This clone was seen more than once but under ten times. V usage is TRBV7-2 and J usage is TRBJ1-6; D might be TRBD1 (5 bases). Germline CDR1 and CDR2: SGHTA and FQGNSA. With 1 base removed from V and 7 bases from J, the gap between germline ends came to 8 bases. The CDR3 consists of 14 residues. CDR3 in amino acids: CASSLGGANSPLHF. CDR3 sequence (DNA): TGTGCCAGCAGCTTAGGTGGGGCAAATTCACCCCTCCACTTT.

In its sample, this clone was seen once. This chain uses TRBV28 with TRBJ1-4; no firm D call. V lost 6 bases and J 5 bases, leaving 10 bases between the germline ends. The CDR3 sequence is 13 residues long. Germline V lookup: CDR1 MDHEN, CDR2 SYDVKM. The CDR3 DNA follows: TGTGCCAGCAGCGCACATTTAAATGAAAAACTGTTTTTT. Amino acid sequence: CASSAHLNEKLFF.

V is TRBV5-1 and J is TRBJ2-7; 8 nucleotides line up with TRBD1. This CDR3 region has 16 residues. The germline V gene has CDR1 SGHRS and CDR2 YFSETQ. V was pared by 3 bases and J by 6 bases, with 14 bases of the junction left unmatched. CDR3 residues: CASSSDIGQGLREQYF. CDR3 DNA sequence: TGCGCCAGCAGCTCAGATATCGGACAGGGTCTCCGCGAGCAGTACTTC.

The CDR3 region is CATSSEVGGAQPQHF. The DNA for the CDR3 is TGTGCCACCAGCTCCGAGGTGGGGGGCGCTCAGCCCCAGCATTTT. The chain employs TRBV15 and TRBJ1-5; D may be TRBD1 (6 bases). This CDR3 comprises 15 residues. Looked up from germline, CDR1 is LNHNV and CDR2 is YYDKDF (reference sequence). V lost 5 bases, J lost 6 bases, and 17 bases lay in between.

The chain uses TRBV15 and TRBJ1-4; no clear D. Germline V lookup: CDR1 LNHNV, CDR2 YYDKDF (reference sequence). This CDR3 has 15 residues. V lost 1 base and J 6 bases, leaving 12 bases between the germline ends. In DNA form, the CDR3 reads TGTGCCACCAGCAGAGGACGCTGGGCGGATGAAAAACTGTTTTTT. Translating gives CATSRGRWADEKLFF.

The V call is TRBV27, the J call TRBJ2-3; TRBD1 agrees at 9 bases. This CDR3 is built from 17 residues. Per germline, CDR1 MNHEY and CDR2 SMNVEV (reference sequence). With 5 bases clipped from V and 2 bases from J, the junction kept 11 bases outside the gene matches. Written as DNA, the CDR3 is TGTGCCAGCAGTATGAAAGGGACAGGGACGTTCACAGATACGCAGTATTTT. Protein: CASSMKGTGTFTDTQYF.

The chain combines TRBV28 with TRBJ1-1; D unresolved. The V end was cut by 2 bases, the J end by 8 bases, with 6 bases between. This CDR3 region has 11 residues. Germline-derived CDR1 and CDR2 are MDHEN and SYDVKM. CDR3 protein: CASSLGLEAFF. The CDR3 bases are TGTGCCAGCAGTTTAGGTTTAGAAGCTTTCTTT. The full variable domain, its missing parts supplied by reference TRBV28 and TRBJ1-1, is DVKVTQSSRYLVKRTGEKVFLECVQDMDHENMFWYRQDPGLGLRLIYFSYDVKMKEKGDIPEGYSVSREKKERFSLILESASTNQTSMYLCASSLGLEAFFGQGTRLTVV.

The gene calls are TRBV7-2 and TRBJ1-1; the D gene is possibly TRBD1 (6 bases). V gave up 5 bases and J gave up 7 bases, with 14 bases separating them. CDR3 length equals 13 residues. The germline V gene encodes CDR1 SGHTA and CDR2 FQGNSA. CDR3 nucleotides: TGTGCCAGCAGCCCCGGGACAACGAATGAAGCTTTCTTT. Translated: CASSPGTTNEAFF. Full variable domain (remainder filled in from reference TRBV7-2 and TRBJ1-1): GAGVSQSPSNKVTEKGKDVELRCDPISGHTALYWYRQSLGQGLEFLIYFQGNSAPDKSGLPSDRFSAERTGGSVSTLTIQRTQQEDSAVYLCASSPGTTNEAFFGQGTRLTVV.